These T cell receptor beta chains were read from a single sample in a study of blood T cell repertoires in COVID-19. Repertoires were generated with immunoSEQ multiplex PCR, while TCRdb's copy carries only in-frame clones and drops some. In the table there are over 300,000 clones, 70% to 90% of which are singletons. Source material: PBMCs or T cells enriched from blood (not recorded which). These receptors came from a young man who had recovered from COVID-19. The CDR3 runs from the conserved cysteine through the conserved F or W. The order of the fields is CDR3 protein, CDR3 DNA, D gene, clone size, J gene, V gene. The D gene is left open where the match is weak. Not every row has a clone size; where given, it reads once, few, many or a size class.

CDR3aa: CASRDRGTNEKLFF; CDR3nt: TGTGCCAGCCGGGACAGGGGAACTAATGAAAAACTGTTTTTT; d_gene: TRBD1; abundance: few; j_gene: TRBJ1-4; v_gene: TRBV19
CDR3aa: CASSLATGLNQPQHF; CDR3nt: TGTGCCAGCTCACTGGCGACAGGGCTCAATCAGCCCCAGCATTTT; d_gene: TRBD1; abundance: NA; j_gene: TRBJ1-5; v_gene: TRBV18
CDR3aa: CASSKRSSDEQFF; CDR3nt: TGTGCCAGCAGCAAGAGGTCCAGCGATGAGCAGTTCTTC; d_gene: NA; abundance: few; j_gene: TRBJ2-1; v_gene: TRBV21-1
CDR3aa: CASSLETGGKETQYF; CDR3nt: TGTGCCAGCAGCTTAGAGACAGGGGGCAAAGAGACCCAGTACTTC; d_gene: TRBD1; abundance: NA; j_gene: TRBJ2-5; v_gene: TRBV7-9
CDR3aa: CASSPTSGGYETQYF; CDR3nt: TGTGCCAGCAGCCCCACTAGCGGGGGGTATGAGACCCAGTACTTC; d_gene: TRBD2; abundance: NA; j_gene: TRBJ2-5; v_gene: TRBV3-1/TRBV3-2
CDR3aa: CATSDPSGGATDTQYF; CDR3nt: TGTGCCACCAGTGACCCCAGCGGGGGGGCGACAGATACGCAGTATTTT; d_gene: TRBD2; abundance: NA; j_gene: TRBJ2-3; v_gene: TRBV24-1
CDR3aa: CASSRGLLYGYTF; CDR3nt: TGTGCCAGCAGCAGGGGCCTCCTTTATGGCTACACCTTC; d_gene: NA; abundance: NA; j_gene: TRBJ1-2; v_gene: TRBV9
CDR3aa: CASSSQTGVTNEKLFF; CDR3nt: TGTGCCAGCAGCTCGCAAACGGGGGTGACTAATGAAAAACTGTTTTTT; d_gene: NA; abundance: few; j_gene: TRBJ1-4; v_gene: TRBV7-9
CDR3aa: CASSYRQYTNTEAFF; CDR3nt: TGTGCCAGCAGTTACCGACAGTATACGAACACTGAAGCTTTCTTT; d_gene: NA; abundance: once; j_gene: TRBJ1-1; v_gene: TRBV6-5
CDR3aa: CASSYLGGGGQNEQFF; CDR3nt: TGTGCCAGCAGTTACTTGGGAGGGGGAGGACAAAATGAGCAGTTCTTC; d_gene: NA; abundance: NA; j_gene: TRBJ2-1; v_gene: TRBV6-5
CDR3aa: CASSLGGGVINTEAFF; CDR3nt: TGCGCCAGCAGCTTGGGTGGAGGAGTTATAAACACTGAAGCTTTCTTT; d_gene: NA; abundance: NA; j_gene: TRBJ1-1; v_gene: TRBV5-1
CDR3aa: CASSSSRIAGGKYEQYF; CDR3nt: TGTGCCAGCAGCTCCTCTAGGATAGCGGGGGGGAAGTACGAGCAGTACTTC; d_gene: TRBD2; abundance: NA; j_gene: TRBJ2-7; v_gene: TRBV7-8
CDR3aa: CASSEGRGINEQYF; CDR3nt: TGCGCCAGCAGTGAGGGCAGGGGGATCAACGAGCAGTACTTC; d_gene: TRBD1; abundance: NA; j_gene: TRBJ2-7; v_gene: TRBV10-1
CDR3aa: CASRLGQGAGQLFF; CDR3nt: TGTGCCAGCAGGTTGGGACAGGGAGCCGGGCAGCTGTTTTTT; d_gene: TRBD1; abundance: NA; j_gene: TRBJ2-2; v_gene: TRBV6-5
CDR3aa: CASSQPGSYEQYF; CDR3nt: TGTGCCAGCTCTCAGCCAGGATCCTACGAGCAGTACTTC; d_gene: NA; abundance: NA; j_gene: TRBJ2-7; v_gene: TRBV6-5
CDR3aa: CASSPGWGMNTEAFF; CDR3nt: TGTGCCAGCTCACCGGGCTGGGGCATGAACACTGAAGCTTTCTTT; d_gene: NA; abundance: NA; j_gene: TRBJ1-1; v_gene: TRBV18
CDR3aa: CASKWGRVNTEAFF; CDR3nt: TGTGCCAGCAAATGGGGCAGGGTGAACACTGAAGCTTTCTTT; d_gene: NA; abundance: NA; j_gene: TRBJ1-1; v_gene: TRBV5-6
CDR3aa: CASSRFRDRVYNSPLHF; CDR3nt: TGTGCCAGCAGCAGATTCCGGGACAGAGTCTATAATTCACCCCTCCACTTT; d_gene: NA; abundance: NA; j_gene: TRBJ1-6; v_gene: TRBV21-1
CDR3aa: CAWTRQGTNTGELFF; CDR3nt: TGTGCCTGGACCAGACAGGGGACCAACACCGGGGAGCTGTTTTTT; d_gene: TRBD1; abundance: NA; j_gene: TRBJ2-2; v_gene: TRBV30
CDR3aa: CASSWGDRVGEQFF; CDR3nt: TGTGCCAGCAGCTGGGGAGACAGGGTCGGTGAGCAGTTCTTC; d_gene: TRBD1; abundance: NA; j_gene: TRBJ2-1; v_gene: TRBV7-9
CDR3aa: CASSRQGEGNQPQHF; CDR3nt: TGTGCCAGCAGCCGGCAGGGGGAAGGCAATCAGCCCCAGCATTTT; d_gene: TRBD1; abundance: NA; j_gene: TRBJ1-5; v_gene: TRBV27
CDR3aa: CASSLKVWQVVNEQFF; CDR3nt: TGTGCCAGCAGTTTAAAGGTTTGGCAGGTGGTCAATGAGCAGTTCTTC; d_gene: NA; abundance: once; j_gene: TRBJ2-1; v_gene: TRBV27
CDR3aa: CAISTTGYEQYF; CDR3nt: TGTGCCATCAGTACCACAGGGTACGAGCAGTACTTC; d_gene: NA; abundance: NA; j_gene: TRBJ2-7; v_gene: TRBV10-3
CDR3aa: CASSPQQGSAGANVLTF; CDR3nt: TGCGCCAGCAGCCCACAACAGGGGTCAGCTGGGGCCAACGTCCTGACTTTC; d_gene: TRBD1; abundance: NA; j_gene: TRBJ2-6; v_gene: TRBV5-1
CDR3aa: CASRPEDRVYGYTF; CDR3nt: TGTGCCAGTAGACCCGAGGACAGGGTATATGGCTACACCTTC; d_gene: TRBD1; abundance: NA; j_gene: TRBJ1-2; v_gene: TRBV19
CDR3aa: CASSEGQGVVQPQHF; CDR3nt: TGCGCCAGCAGTGAGGGACAGGGGGTAGTACAGCCCCAGCATTTT; d_gene: TRBD1; abundance: NA; j_gene: TRBJ1-5; v_gene: TRBV10-2
CDR3aa: CASSSSGVRNTEAFF; CDR3nt: TGTGCCAGCAGCTCATCAGGGGTTAGGAACACTGAAGCTTTCTTT; d_gene: NA; abundance: NA; j_gene: TRBJ1-1; v_gene: TRBV9
CDR3aa: CATSDSLTGRGNTIYF; CDR3nt: TGTGCCACCAGTGATTCCCTGACAGGGAGGGGAAACACCATATATTTT; d_gene: TRBD1; abundance: NA; j_gene: TRBJ1-3; v_gene: TRBV24-1
CDR3aa: CASSPLRDSNGYTF; CDR3nt: TGTGCCAGCAGTCCCTTGCGGGATTCGAATGGCTACACCTTC; d_gene: NA; abundance: NA; j_gene: TRBJ1-2; v_gene: TRBV2
CDR3aa: CASSLDGKDYEQYF; CDR3nt: TGCGCCAGCAGCTTGGACGGGAAGGACTACGAGCAGTACTTC; d_gene: NA; abundance: NA; j_gene: TRBJ2-7; v_gene: TRBV5-1
CDR3aa: CASSPSPRSYEQYF; CDR3nt: TGTGCCAGCAGCCCCTCCCCCCGTTCCTACGAGCAGTACTTC; d_gene: NA; abundance: NA; j_gene: TRBJ2-7; v_gene: TRBV5-4
CDR3aa: CASSAYGGYSYEQYF; CDR3nt: TGTGCCAGCAGCGCCTACGGGGGGTACTCCTACGAGCAGTACTTC; d_gene: TRBD2; abundance: NA; j_gene: TRBJ2-7; v_gene: TRBV7-2
CDR3aa: CASSLAIGANTGELFF; CDR3nt: TGTGCCAGCAGCTTAGCGATCGGGGCGAACACCGGGGAGCTGTTTTTT; d_gene: NA; abundance: NA; j_gene: TRBJ2-2; v_gene: TRBV11-2
CDR3aa: CSVEGRGDYNEQFF; CDR3nt: TGCAGCGTTGAAGGCAGGGGGGATTATAATGAGCAGTTCTTC; d_gene: NA; abundance: NA; j_gene: TRBJ2-1; v_gene: TRBV29-1
CDR3aa: CASSQDLRSPLHF; CDR3nt: TGCGCCAGCAGCCAGGACTTACGTTCACCCCTCCACTTT; d_gene: NA; abundance: few; j_gene: TRBJ1-6; v_gene: TRBV4-1
CDR3aa: CASNPSSYEQYF; CDR3nt: TGTGCCAGCAACCCCAGCTCCTACGAGCAGTACTTC; d_gene: NA; abundance: NA; j_gene: TRBJ2-7; v_gene: TRBV6-5
CDR3aa: CATSRVSFRDRGRSNQPQHF; CDR3nt: TGTGCCACCAGCAGAGTATCTTTCCGGGACAGGGGGCGCAGCAATCAGCCCCAGCATTTT; d_gene: TRBD1; abundance: NA; j_gene: TRBJ1-5; v_gene: TRBV15
CDR3aa: CASSEGPSWDSPLHF; CDR3nt: TGTGCCAGCAGTGAGGGCCCCTCCTGGGATTCACCCCTCCACTTT; d_gene: NA; abundance: NA; j_gene: TRBJ1-6; v_gene: TRBV6-1
CDR3aa: CASSLALMSNQPQHF; CDR3nt: TGTGCCAGCAGCTTAGCGCTAATGAGCAATCAGCCCCAGCATTTT; d_gene: NA; abundance: NA; j_gene: TRBJ1-5; v_gene: TRBV7-2
CDR3aa: CASSPQAIAGGYHTDTQYF; CDR3nt: TGTGCCAGCAGCCCCCAGGCGATAGCGGGGGGCTATCACACAGATACGCAGTATTTT; d_gene: TRBD2; abundance: once; j_gene: TRBJ2-3; v_gene: TRBV7-9
CDR3aa: CATRGRGEGNSPLHF; CDR3nt: TGTGCCACCAGAGGGAGGGGAGAAGGTAATTCACCCCTCCACTTT; d_gene: NA; abundance: few; j_gene: TRBJ1-6; v_gene: TRBV10-3
CDR3aa: CAWNRDTEAFF; CDR3nt: TGTGCCTGGAACAGGGACACTGAAGCTTTCTTT; d_gene: NA; abundance: once; j_gene: TRBJ1-1; v_gene: TRBV30